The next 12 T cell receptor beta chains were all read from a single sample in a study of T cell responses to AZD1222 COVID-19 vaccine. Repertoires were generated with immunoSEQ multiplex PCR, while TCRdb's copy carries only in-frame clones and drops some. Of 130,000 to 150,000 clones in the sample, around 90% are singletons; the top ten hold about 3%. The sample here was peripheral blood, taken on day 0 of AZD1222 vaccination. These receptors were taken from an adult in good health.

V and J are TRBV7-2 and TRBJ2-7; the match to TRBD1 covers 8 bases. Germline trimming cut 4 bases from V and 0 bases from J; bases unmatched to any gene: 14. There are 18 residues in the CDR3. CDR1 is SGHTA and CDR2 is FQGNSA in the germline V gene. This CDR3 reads CASSWGQVGDPSSYEQYF. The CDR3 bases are TGTGCCAGCAGCTGGGGACAGGTTGGGGACCCGAGCTCCTACGAGCAGTACTTC.

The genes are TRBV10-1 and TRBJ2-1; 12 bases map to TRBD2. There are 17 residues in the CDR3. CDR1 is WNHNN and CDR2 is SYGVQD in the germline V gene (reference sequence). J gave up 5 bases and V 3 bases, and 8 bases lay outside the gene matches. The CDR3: CASSDLASGRDNNEQFF. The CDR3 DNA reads TGCGCCAGCAGTGATCTGGCTAGCGGGAGGGATAACAATGAGCAGTTCTTC.

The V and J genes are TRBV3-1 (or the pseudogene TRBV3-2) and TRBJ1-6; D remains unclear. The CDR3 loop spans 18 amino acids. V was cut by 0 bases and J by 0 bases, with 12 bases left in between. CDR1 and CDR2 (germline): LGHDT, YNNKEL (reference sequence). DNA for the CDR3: TGTGCCAGCAGCCAAGAGGCGTCCGGGAGCTCCTATAATTCACCCCTCCACTTT. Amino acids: CASSQEASGSSYNSPLHF.

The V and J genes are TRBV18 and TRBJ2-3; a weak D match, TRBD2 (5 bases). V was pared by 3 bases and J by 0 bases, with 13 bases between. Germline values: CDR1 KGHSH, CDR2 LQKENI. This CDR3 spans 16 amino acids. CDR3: CASSPPAGSSTDTQYF. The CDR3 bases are TGTGCCAGCTCACCCCCTGCGGGCTCGAGCACAGATACGCAGTATTTT.

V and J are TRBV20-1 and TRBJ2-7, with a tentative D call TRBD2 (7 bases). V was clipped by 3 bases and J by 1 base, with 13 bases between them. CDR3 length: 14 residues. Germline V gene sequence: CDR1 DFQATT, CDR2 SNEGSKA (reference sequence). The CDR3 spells CSASGGAGSYEQYF. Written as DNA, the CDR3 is TGCAGTGCTAGTGGGGGGGCCGGGTCCTACGAGCAGTACTTC.

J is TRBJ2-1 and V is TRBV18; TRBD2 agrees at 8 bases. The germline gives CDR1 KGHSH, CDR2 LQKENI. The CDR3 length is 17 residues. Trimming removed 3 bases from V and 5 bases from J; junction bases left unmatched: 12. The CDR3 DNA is TGTGCCAGCTCACCGGATGGCGGGAGGTCTGGGAACAATGAGCAGTTCTTC. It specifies CASSPDGGRSGNNEQFF.

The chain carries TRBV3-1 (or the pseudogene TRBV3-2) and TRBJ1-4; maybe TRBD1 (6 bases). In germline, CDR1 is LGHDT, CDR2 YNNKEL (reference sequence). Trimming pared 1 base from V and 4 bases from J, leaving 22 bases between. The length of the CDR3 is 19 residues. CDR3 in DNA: TGTGCCAGCAGCCAAGGGTTATCGGGGGCTCGCCGGGGTAATGAAAAACTGTTTTTT. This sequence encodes CASSQGLSGARRGNEKLFF.

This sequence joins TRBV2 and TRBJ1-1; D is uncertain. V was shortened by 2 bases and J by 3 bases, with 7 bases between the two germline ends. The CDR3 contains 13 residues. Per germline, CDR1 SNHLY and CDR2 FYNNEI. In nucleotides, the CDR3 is TGTGCCAGCAGTGAAAGACGGGACACTGAAGCTTTCTTT. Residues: CASSERRDTEAFF.

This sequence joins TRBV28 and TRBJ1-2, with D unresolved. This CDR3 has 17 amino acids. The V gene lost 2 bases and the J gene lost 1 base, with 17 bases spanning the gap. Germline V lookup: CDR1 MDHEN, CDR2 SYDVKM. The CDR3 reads CASSLPNRLGFNYGYTF. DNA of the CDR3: TGTGCCAGCAGTTTACCCAATCGATTGGGATTTAACTATGGCTACACCTTC.

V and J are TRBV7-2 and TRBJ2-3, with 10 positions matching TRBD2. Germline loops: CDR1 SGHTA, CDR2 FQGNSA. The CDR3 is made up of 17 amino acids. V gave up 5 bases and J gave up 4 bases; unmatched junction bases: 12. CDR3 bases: TGTGCCAGCAGCCCAAGATCTAGCGGGAGTCCCGCAGATACGCAGTATTTT. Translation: CASSPRSSGSPADTQYF.

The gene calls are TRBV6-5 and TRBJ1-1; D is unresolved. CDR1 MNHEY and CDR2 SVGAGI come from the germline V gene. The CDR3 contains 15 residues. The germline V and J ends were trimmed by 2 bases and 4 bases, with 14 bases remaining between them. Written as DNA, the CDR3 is TGTGCCAGCAGTTACGGGTCCGGAATACGCACTGAAGCTTTCTTT. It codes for CASSYGSGIRTEAFF.

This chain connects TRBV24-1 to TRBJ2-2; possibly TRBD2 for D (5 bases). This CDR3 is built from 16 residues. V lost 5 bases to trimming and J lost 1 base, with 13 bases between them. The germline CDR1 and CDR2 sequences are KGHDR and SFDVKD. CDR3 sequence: CATSAAGILNTGELFF. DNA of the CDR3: TGTGCCACCAGTGCCGCCGGGATACTGAACACCGGGGAGCTGTTTTTT.